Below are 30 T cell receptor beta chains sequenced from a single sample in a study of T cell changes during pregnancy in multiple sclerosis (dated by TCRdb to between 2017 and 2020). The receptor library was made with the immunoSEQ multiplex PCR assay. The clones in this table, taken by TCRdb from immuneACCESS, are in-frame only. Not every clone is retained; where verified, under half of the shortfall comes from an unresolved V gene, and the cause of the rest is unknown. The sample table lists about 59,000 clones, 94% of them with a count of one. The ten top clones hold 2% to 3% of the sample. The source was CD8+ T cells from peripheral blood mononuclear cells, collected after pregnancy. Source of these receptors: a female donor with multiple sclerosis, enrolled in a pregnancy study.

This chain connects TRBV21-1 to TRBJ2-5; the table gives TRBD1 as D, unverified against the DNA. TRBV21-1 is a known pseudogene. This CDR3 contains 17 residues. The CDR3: CASSKWGDRGHEKTQYF. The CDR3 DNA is TGTGCCAGCAGCAAATGGGGGGACAGGGGACACGAAAAGACCCAGTACTTC.

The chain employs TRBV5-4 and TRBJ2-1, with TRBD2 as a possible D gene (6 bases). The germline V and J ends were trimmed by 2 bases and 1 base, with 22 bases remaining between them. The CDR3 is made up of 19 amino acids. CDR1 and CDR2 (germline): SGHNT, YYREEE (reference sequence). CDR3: CASSFLTVGTLTSYNEQFF. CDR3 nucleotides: TGTGCCAGCAGCTTTTTAACTGTAGGGACTTTGACTTCCTACAATGAGCAGTTCTTC.

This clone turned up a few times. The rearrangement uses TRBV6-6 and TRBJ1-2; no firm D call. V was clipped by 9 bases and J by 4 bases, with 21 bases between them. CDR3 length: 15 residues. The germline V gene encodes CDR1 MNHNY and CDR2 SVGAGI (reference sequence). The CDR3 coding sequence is TGTGCCAGTTTCGGGGAAACGCGAGAGAGCTATGGCTACACCTTC. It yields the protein CASFGETRESYGYTF.

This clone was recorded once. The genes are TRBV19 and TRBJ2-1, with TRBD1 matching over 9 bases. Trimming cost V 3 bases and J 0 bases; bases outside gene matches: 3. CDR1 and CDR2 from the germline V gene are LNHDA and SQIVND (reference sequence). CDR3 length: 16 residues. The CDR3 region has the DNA TGTGCCAGTAGTATCATGACAGGGGGCTCCTACAATGAGCAGTTCTTC. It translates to CASSIMTGGSYNEQFF.

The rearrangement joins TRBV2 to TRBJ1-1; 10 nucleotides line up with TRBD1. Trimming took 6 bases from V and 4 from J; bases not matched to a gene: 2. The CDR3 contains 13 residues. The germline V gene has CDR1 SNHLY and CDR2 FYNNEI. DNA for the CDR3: TGTGCCAGCAGGAGGACAGGGGGCACTGAAGCTTTCTTT. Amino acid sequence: CASRRTGGTEAFF.

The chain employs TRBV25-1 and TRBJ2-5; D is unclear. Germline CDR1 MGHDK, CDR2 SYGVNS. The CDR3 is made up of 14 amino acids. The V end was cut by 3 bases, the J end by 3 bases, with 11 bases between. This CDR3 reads CASSDRGMEETQYF. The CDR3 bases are TGTGCCAGCAGTGACCGTGGCATGGAAGAGACCCAGTACTTC.

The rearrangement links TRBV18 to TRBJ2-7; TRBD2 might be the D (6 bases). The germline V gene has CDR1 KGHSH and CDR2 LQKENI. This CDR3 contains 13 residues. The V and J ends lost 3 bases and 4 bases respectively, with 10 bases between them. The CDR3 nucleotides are TGTGCCAGCTCACCGGACTATTTGTACGAGCAGTACTTC. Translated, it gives CASSPDYLYEQYF.

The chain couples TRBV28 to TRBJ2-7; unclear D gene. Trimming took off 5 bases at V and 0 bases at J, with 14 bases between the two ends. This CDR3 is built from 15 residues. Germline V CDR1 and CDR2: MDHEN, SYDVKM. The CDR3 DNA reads TGTGCCAGCAGTCCGTCCGCCTTGAGCTCCTACGAGCAGTACTTC. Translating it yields CASSPSALSSYEQYF.

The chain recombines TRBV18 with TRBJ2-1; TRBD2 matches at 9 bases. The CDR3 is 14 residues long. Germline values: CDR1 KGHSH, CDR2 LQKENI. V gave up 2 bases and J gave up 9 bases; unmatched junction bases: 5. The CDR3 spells CASSPEWREGEQFF. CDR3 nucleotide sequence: TGTGCCAGCTCACCAGAGTGGCGGGAGGGTGAGCAGTTCTTC. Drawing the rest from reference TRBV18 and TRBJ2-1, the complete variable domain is NAGVMQNPRHLVRRRGQEARLRCSPMKGHSHVYWYRQLPEEGLKFMVYLQKENIIDESGMPKERFSAEFPKEGPSILRIQQVVRGDSAAYFCASSPEWREGEQFFGPGTRLTVL.

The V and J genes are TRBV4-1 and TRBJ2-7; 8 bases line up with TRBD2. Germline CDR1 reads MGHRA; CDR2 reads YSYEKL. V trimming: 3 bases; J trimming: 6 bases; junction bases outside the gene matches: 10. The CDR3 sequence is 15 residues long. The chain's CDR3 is CASSHPPSGGLEQYF. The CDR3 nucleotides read TGCGCCAGCAGCCATCCCCCGTCGGGGGGGCTCGAGCAGTACTTC.

In DNA, the CDR3 is TGTGCCAGCAGTACGGGGGGCGAGCAGTACTTC. Its protein product is CASSTGGEQYF. V gene TRBV6-6 combines with J gene TRBJ2-7, with 7 positions matching TRBD2. This CDR3 contains 11 residues. Germline values: CDR1 MNHNY, CDR2 SVGAGI (reference sequence). V trimming: 5 bases; J trimming: 6 bases; junction bases outside the gene matches: 1.

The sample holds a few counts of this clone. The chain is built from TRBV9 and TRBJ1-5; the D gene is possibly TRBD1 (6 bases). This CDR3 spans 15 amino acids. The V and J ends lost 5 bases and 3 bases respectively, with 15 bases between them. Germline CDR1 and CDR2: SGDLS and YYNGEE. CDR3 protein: CASSVNGQSNQPQHF. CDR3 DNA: TGTGCCAGCAGTGTTAATGGACAGTCCAATCAGCCCCAGCATTTT.

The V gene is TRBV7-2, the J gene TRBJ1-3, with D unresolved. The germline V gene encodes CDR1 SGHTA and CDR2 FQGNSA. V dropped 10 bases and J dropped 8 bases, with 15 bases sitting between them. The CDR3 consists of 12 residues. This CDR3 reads CATQPRVDTIYF. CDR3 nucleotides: TGTGCCACCCAACCGCGGGTAGACACCATATATTTT.

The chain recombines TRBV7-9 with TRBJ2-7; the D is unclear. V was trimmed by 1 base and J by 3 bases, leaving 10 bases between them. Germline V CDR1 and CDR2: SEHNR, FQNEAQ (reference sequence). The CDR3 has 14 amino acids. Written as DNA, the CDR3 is TGTGCCAGCAGCTTAGTGGGCCCAGACTACGAGCAGTACTTC. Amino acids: CASSLVGPDYEQYF.

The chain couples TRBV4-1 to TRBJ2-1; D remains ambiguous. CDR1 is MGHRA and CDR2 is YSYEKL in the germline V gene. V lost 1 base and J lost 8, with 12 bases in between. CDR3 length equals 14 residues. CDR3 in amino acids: CASSQGVQSDEQFF. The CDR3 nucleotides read TGCGCCAGCAGCCAAGGGGTGCAGAGCGATGAGCAGTTCTTC.

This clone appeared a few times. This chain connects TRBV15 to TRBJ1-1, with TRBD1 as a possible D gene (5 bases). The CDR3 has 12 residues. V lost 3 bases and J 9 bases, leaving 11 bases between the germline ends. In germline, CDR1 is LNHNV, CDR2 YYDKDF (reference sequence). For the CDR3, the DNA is TGTGCCACCAGCAGCCCAGGGAAAAAAGCTTTCTTT. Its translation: CATSSPGKKAFF. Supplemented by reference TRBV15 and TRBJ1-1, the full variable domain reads DAMVIQNPRYQVTQFGKPVTLSCSQTLNHNVMYWYQQKSSQAPKLLFHYYDKDFNNEADTPDNFQSRRPNTSFCFLDIRSPGLGDTAMYLCATSSPGKKAFFGQGTRLTVV.

The CDR3 region has the DNA TGTGCCAGCAGCTCCTGGACAGGGGGGAGCACAGATACGCAGTATTTT. This encodes CASSSWTGGSTDTQYF. The chain uses TRBV7-8 and TRBJ2-3; TRBD1 matches at 10 bases. Germline values: CDR1 SGHVS, CDR2 FQNEAQ. This CDR3 has 16 amino acids. Losses at the gene ends were 4 bases for V and 0 bases for J; bases not matched to a gene: 4.

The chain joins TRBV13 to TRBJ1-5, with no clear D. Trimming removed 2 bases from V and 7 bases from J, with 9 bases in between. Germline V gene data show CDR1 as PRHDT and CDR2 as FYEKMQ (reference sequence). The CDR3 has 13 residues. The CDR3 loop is CASSLTGLQPQHF. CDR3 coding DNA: TGTGCCAGCAGCTTAACGGGTTTGCAGCCCCAGCATTTT.

CDR3 in DNA: TGTGCCAGCAGCTTCGTCCGCGGGAGGGCGGGGGATACGCAGTATTTT. Translating it yields CASSFVRGRAGDTQYF. The chain recombines TRBV5-6 with TRBJ2-3; 9 bases are shared with TRBD2. The CDR3 runs 16 residues. CDR1 is SGHDT, CDR2 YYEEEE, per germline. Germline trimming cut 2 bases from V and 6 bases from J; bases unmatched to any gene: 10. The full variable domain, in which reference TRBV5-6 and TRBJ2-3 provide the parts outside the CDR3, is DAGVTQSPTHLIKTRGQQVTLRCSPKSGHDTVSWYQQALGQGPQFIFQYYEEEERQRGNFPDRFSGHQFPNYSSELNVNALLLGDSALYLCASSFVRGRAGDTQYFGPGTRLTVL.

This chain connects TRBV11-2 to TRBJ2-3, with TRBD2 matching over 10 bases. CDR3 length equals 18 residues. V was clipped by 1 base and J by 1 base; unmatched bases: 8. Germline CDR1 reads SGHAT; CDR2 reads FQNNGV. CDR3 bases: TGTGCCAGCAGCTTAGCAGCGGGAGGGAGCGTCGGCACAGATACGCAGTATTTT. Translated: CASSLAAGGSVGTDTQYF.

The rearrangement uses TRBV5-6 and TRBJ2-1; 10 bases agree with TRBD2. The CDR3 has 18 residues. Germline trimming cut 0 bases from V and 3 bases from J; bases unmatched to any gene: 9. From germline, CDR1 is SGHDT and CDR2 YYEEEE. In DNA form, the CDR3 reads TGTGCCAGCAGCTTGGGGGGAATTAGCGGGAGGATCTACAATGAGCAGTTCTTC. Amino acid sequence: CASSLGGISGRIYNEQFF.

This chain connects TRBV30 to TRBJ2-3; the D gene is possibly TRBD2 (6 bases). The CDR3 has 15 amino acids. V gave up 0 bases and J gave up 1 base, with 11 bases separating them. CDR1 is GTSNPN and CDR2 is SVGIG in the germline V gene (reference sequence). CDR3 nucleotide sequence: TGTGCCTGGAGTGTAGGAGCGGGTGGCACAGATACGCAGTATTTT. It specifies CAWSVGAGGTDTQYF.

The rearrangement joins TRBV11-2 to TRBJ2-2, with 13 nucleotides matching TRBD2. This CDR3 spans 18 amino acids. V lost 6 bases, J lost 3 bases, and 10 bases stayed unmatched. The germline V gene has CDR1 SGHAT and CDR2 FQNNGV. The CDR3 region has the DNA TGTGCCAGCAGTCTCCCGACTAGCGGGAGGCCATACACCGGGGAGCTGTTTTTT. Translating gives CASSLPTSGRPYTGELFF.

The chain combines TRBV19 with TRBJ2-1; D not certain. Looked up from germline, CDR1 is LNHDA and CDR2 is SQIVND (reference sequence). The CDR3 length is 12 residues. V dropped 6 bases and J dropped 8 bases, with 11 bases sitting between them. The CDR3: CASSSSEDEQFF. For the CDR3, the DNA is TGTGCCAGTAGCAGCAGCGAGGATGAGCAGTTCTTC.

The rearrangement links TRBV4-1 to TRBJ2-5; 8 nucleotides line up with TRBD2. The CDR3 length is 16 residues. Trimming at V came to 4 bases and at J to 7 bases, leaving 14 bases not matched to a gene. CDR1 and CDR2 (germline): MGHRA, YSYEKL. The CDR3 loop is CASSPMGAGEPGTQYF. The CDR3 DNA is TGCGCCAGCAGCCCGATGGGAGCGGGAGAGCCTGGGACCCAGTACTTC.

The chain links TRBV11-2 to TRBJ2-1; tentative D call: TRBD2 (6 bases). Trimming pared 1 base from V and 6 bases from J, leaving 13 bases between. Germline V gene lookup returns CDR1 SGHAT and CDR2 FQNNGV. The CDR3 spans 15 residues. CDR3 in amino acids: CASSLVRGTGNEQFF. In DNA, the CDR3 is TGTGCCAGCAGCTTAGTACGCGGGACCGGCAATGAGCAGTTCTTC.

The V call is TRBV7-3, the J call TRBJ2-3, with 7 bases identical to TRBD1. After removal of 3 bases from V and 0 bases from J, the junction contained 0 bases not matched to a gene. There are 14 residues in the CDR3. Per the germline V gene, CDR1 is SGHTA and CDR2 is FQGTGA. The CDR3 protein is CASSLTGSTDTQYF. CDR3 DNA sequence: TGTGCCAGCAGCTTGACAGGGAGCACAGATACGCAGTATTTT.

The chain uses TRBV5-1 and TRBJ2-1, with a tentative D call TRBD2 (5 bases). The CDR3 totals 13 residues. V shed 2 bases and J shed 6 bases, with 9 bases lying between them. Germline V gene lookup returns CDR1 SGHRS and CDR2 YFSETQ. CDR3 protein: CASSFGGTNEQFF. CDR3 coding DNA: TGCGCCAGCAGCTTTGGAGGCACCAATGAGCAGTTCTTC.

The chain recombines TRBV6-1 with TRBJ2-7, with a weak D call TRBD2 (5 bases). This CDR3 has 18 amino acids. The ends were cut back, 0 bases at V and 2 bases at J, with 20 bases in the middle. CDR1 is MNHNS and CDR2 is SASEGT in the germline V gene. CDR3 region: CASSEAPGPDSDPYEQYF. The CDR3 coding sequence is TGTGCCAGCAGTGAAGCCCCCGGCCCGGACTCAGACCCCTACGAGCAGTACTTC.

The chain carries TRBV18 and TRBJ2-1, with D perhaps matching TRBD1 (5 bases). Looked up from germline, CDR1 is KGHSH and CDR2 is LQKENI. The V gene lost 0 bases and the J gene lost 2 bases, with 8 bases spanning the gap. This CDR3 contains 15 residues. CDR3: CASSPPPGPYNEQFF. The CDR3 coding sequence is TGTGCCAGCTCACCACCGCCAGGGCCCTACAATGAGCAGTTCTTC.